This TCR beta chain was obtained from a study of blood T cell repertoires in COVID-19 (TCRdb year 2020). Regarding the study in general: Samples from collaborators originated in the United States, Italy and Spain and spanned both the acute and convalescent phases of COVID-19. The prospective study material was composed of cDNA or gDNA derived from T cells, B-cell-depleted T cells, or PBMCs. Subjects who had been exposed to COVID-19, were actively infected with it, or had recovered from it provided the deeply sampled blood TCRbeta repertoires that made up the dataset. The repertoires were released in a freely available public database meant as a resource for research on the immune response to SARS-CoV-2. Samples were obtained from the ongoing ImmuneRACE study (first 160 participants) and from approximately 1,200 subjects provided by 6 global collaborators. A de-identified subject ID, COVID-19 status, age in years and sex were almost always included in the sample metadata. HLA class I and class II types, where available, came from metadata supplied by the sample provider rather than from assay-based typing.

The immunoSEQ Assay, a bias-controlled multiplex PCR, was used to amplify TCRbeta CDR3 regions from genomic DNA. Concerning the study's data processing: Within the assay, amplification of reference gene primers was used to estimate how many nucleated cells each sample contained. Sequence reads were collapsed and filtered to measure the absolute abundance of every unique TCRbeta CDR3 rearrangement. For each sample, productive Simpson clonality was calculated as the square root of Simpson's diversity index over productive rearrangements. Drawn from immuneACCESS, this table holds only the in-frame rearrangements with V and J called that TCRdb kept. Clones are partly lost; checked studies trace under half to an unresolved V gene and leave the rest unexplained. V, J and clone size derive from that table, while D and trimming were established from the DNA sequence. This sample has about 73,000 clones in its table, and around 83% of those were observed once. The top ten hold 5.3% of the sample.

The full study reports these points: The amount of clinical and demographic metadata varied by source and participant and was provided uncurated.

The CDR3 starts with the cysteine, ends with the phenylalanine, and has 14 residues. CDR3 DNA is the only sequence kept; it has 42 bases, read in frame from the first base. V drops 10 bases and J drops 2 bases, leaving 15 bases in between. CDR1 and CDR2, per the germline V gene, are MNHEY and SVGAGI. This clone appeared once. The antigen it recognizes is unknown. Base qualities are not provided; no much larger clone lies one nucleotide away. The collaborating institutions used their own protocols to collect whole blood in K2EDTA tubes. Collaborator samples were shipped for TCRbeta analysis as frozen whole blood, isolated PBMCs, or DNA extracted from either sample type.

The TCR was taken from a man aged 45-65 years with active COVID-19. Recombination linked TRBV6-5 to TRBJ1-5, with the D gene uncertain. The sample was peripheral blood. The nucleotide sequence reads TGTGCCATTCACCCACAAATGGGCAATCAGCCCCAGCATTTT. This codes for CAIHPQMGNQPQHF.